This TCR beta chain was retrieved from a study of OX40 agonist ivuxolimab in advanced cancers. TCRdb's copy holds only in-frame clones and misses some; the assay was immunoSEQ multiplex PCR. This sample has about 100,000 clones, with 85% to 95% found just once. CDR1 and CDR2 from the germline V gene are GTSNPN and SVGIG (reference sequence). The CDR3 consists of 15 residues. Between the trimmed V and J ends, which lost 6 bases and 1 base, there was a span of 19 bases. The rearrangement links TRBV30 to TRBJ2-7; D not resolved. Material: CD4+ or CD8+ T cells sorted from blood, obtained in a trial of the OX40 agonist ivuxolimab. The clonotype comes from an adult with an advanced solid tumor such as melanoma, head and neck, liver or kidney cancer. The CDR3 is CACTVPHAISYEQYF. CDR3 in DNA: TGTGCCTGTACTGTTCCGCACGCTATATCCTACGAGCAGTACTTC.